Listed below are T cell receptor beta chains from one sample, sequenced in a study of blood T cell repertoires in COVID-19. Method: immunoSEQ multiplex PCR; TCRdb's copy keeps in-frame clones and lacks some. The data show under 200,000 clones, about four fifths seen once. Sequencing was performed on peripheral blood. The receptor set was obtained from a woman older than 75 with acute or convalescent COVID-19. Each CDR3 is given with its conserved first and last residue. Each record gives: V gene, J gene, clone size, D gene, CDR3 protein, CDR3 DNA. A D gene is named only where the DNA matches it firmly. Only part of the rows carry a size: once, few, many, or a class if the clone is expanded.

V gene: TRBV7-9; J gene: TRBJ1-4; clone size: -; D gene: TRBD1; CDR3 protein: CASSFGQDEKLFF; CDR3 DNA: TGTGCCAGCAGCTTCGGACAGGACGAAAAACTGTTTTTT
V gene: TRBV6-5; J gene: TRBJ1-3; clone size: -; D gene: -; CDR3 protein: CASSSPDRNTIYF; CDR3 DNA: TGTGCCAGCAGTTCCCCAGACAGAAACACCATATATTTT
V gene: TRBV19; J gene: TRBJ2-5; clone size: once; D gene: TRBD2; CDR3 protein: CASSIRGLVGETQYF; CDR3 DNA: TGTGCCAGTAGTATTAGGGGACTAGTAGGAGAGACCCAGTACTTC
V gene: TRBV3-1/TRBV3-2; J gene: TRBJ2-5; clone size: -; D gene: TRBD2; CDR3 protein: CASSPSGGNKETQYF; CDR3 DNA: TGTGCCAGCAGCCCTAGCGGGGGGAACAAAGAGACCCAGTACTTC
V gene: TRBV2; J gene: TRBJ1-2; clone size: -; D gene: TRBD1; CDR3 protein: CASSYTQGGYGYTF; CDR3 DNA: TGTGCCAGCAGTTACACCCAGGGGGGCTATGGCTACACCTTC
V gene: TRBV19; J gene: TRBJ2-5; clone size: -; D gene: -; CDR3 protein: CASSRTDGLETQYF; CDR3 DNA: TGTGCCAGTAGCCGAACGGACGGACTGGAGACCCAGTACTTC
V gene: TRBV19; J gene: TRBJ1-6; clone size: -; D gene: TRBD1; CDR3 protein: CASSPQGAGNSPLHF; CDR3 DNA: TGTGCCAGTAGCCCACAGGGGGCAGGTAATTCACCCCTCCACTTT
V gene: TRBV28; J gene: TRBJ1-3; clone size: -; D gene: -; CDR3 protein: CASSFSSSGNTIYF; CDR3 DNA: TGTGCCAGCAGTTTTAGTTCCTCTGGAAACACCATATATTTT
V gene: TRBV5-4; J gene: TRBJ2-7; clone size: -; D gene: -; CDR3 protein: CASSLGGRRYEQYF; CDR3 DNA: TGTGCCAGCAGCTTGGGGGGCAGGCGGTACGAGCAGTACTTC
V gene: TRBV28; J gene: TRBJ1-1; clone size: -; D gene: -; CDR3 protein: CASSEQGYTEAFF; CDR3 DNA: TGTGCCAGCAGTGAACAGGGTTACACTGAAGCTTTCTTT
V gene: TRBV5-4; J gene: TRBJ2-7; clone size: -; D gene: TRBD1; CDR3 protein: CASSLERGPYEQYF; CDR3 DNA: TGTGCCAGCAGCTTGGAGAGGGGGCCCTACGAGCAGTACTTC
V gene: TRBV10-1; J gene: TRBJ2-7; clone size: -; D gene: TRBD1; CDR3 protein: CASSKGTGVDEQYF; CDR3 DNA: TGCGCCAGCAGTAAAGGGACAGGGGTGGACGAGCAGTACTTC
V gene: TRBV5-4; J gene: TRBJ1-1; clone size: -; D gene: -; CDR3 protein: CASSLGGGVWTTEAFF; CDR3 DNA: TGTGCCAGCAGCTTGGGGGGCGGGGTTTGGACCACTGAAGCTTTCTTT
V gene: TRBV6-6; J gene: TRBJ1-4; clone size: -; D gene: -; CDR3 protein: CASSYAGWEKLFF; CDR3 DNA: TGTGCCAGCAGTTACGCAGGGTGGGAAAAACTGTTTTTT
V gene: TRBV30; J gene: TRBJ1-1; clone size: -; D gene: -; CDR3 protein: CAWSKAGEAFF; CDR3 DNA: TGTGCCTGGAGTAAAGCTGGTGAAGCTTTCTTT
V gene: TRBV5-4; J gene: TRBJ2-6; clone size: -; D gene: -; CDR3 protein: CASSLVRGGSGANVLTF; CDR3 DNA: TGTGCCAGCAGCTTGGTCAGGGGTGGGTCTGGGGCCAACGTCCTGACTTTC
V gene: TRBV7-9; J gene: TRBJ1-1; clone size: many; D gene: -; CDR3 protein: CASSLREGRNTEAFF; CDR3 DNA: TGTGCCAGCAGCTTACGGGAGGGGCGGAACACTGAAGCTTTCTTT
V gene: TRBV5-1; J gene: TRBJ2-5; clone size: -; D gene: -; CDR3 protein: CASSLSRAAETQYF; CDR3 DNA: TGCGCCAGCAGCCTATCGCGGGCAGCAGAGACCCAGTACTTC
V gene: TRBV27; J gene: TRBJ1-1; clone size: few; D gene: -; CDR3 protein: CASSFNGRKAEAFF; CDR3 DNA: TGTGCCAGCAGTTTTAATGGCAGGAAGGCTGAAGCTTTCTTT
V gene: TRBV7-2; J gene: TRBJ2-3; clone size: -; D gene: TRBD1; CDR3 protein: CASSDSGTGPTDTQYF; CDR3 DNA: TGTGCCAGCAGCGACTCCGGGACAGGGCCCACAGATACGCAGTATTTT
V gene: TRBV4-1; J gene: TRBJ2-7; clone size: -; D gene: TRBD2; CDR3 protein: CASSRGGPPYEQYF; CDR3 DNA: TGCGCCAGCAGCCGCGGGGGGCCGCCCTACGAGCAGTACTTC
V gene: TRBV25-1; J gene: TRBJ1-5; clone size: -; D gene: -; CDR3 protein: CASTHPRGRGQPQHF; CDR3 DNA: TGTGCCAGCACCCACCCTAGGGGCCGCGGTCAGCCCCAGCATTTT
V gene: TRBV7-6; J gene: TRBJ1-1; clone size: -; D gene: -; CDR3 protein: CASSLAAGSEAFF; CDR3 DNA: TGTGCCAGCAGCTTAGCGGCCGGGTCTGAAGCTTTCTTT
V gene: TRBV20-1; J gene: TRBJ2-3; clone size: -; D gene: TRBD2; CDR3 protein: CSASRGSGISDTQYF; CDR3 DNA: TGCAGTGCTAGTAGGGGTAGCGGGATATCAGATACGCAGTATTTT
V gene: TRBV11-3; J gene: TRBJ2-2; clone size: few; D gene: -; CDR3 protein: CASSKGPLNTGELFF; CDR3 DNA: TGTGCCAGCTCCAAGGGGCCCTTGAACACCGGGGAGCTGTTTTTT
V gene: TRBV28; J gene: TRBJ1-5; clone size: -; D gene: TRBD1; CDR3 protein: CASSPRQGGLPSNQPQHF; CDR3 DNA: TGTGCCAGCAGCCCGAGACAGGGTGGATTACCTAGCAATCAGCCCCAGCATTTT
V gene: TRBV10-2; J gene: TRBJ2-1; clone size: -; D gene: TRBD2; CDR3 protein: CASRPGGTTVRGQFF; CDR3 DNA: TGCGCCAGCAGACCTGGTGGGACTACCGTACGGGGGCAGTTCTTC
V gene: TRBV28; J gene: TRBJ2-2; clone size: few; D gene: TRBD2; CDR3 protein: CASSLAGANTGELFF; CDR3 DNA: TGTGCCAGCAGTCTAGCGGGGGCGAACACCGGGGAGCTGTTTTTT
V gene: TRBV27; J gene: TRBJ2-1; clone size: -; D gene: TRBD2; CDR3 protein: CASSLYRLEGSGNNEQFF; CDR3 DNA: TGTGCCAGCAGTTTATACCGGCTGGAAGGTAGCGGGAACAATGAGCAGTTCTTC
V gene: TRBV19; J gene: TRBJ1-4; clone size: -; D gene: TRBD1; CDR3 protein: CASSPGQGGTEKLFF; CDR3 DNA: TGTGCCAGTAGTCCGGGACAGGGGGGGACCGAAAAACTGTTTTTT
V gene: TRBV30; J gene: TRBJ2-3; clone size: -; D gene: -; CDR3 protein: CAWTAKDTQYF; CDR3 DNA: TGTGCCTGGACTGCTAAGGATACGCAGTATTTT
V gene: TRBV3-1/TRBV3-2; J gene: TRBJ2-1; clone size: once; D gene: -; CDR3 protein: CASSEISVSEQFF; CDR3 DNA: TGTGCCAGCAGCGAGATTAGCGTGTCTGAGCAGTTCTTC
V gene: TRBV3-1/TRBV3-2; J gene: TRBJ1-2; clone size: -; D gene: -; CDR3 protein: CASSHVARPNYGYTF; CDR3 DNA: TGTGCCAGCAGCCACGTCGCGCGGCCTAACTATGGCTACACCTTC
V gene: TRBV5-1; J gene: TRBJ2-1; clone size: -; D gene: TRBD1; CDR3 protein: CASSEGQGALNEQFF; CDR3 DNA: TGCGCCAGCAGCGAGGGACAGGGGGCTCTCAATGAGCAGTTCTTC
V gene: TRBV9; J gene: TRBJ1-2; clone size: -; D gene: -; CDR3 protein: CASSPSSPGTNYGYTF; CDR3 DNA: TGTGCCAGCAGCCCTAGTAGCCCAGGGACTAACTATGGCTACACCTTC
V gene: TRBV7-9; J gene: TRBJ2-5; clone size: few; D gene: -; CDR3 protein: CASSYTGTQYF; CDR3 DNA: TGTGCCAGCAGCTACACGGGGACCCAGTACTTC
V gene: TRBV15; J gene: TRBJ2-2; clone size: -; D gene: -; CDR3 protein: CATSSVPRNTGELFF; CDR3 DNA: TGTGCCACCAGCAGTGTCCCTCGGAACACCGGGGAGCTGTTTTTT
V gene: TRBV27; J gene: TRBJ1-1; clone size: once; D gene: -; CDR3 protein: CATVVLGANTEAFF; CDR3 DNA: TGTGCCACAGTCGTGTTGGGGGCGAACACTGAAGCTTTCTTT
V gene: TRBV2; J gene: TRBJ2-1; clone size: -; D gene: TRBD2; CDR3 protein: CASSQAGAWDNEQFF; CDR3 DNA: TGTGCCAGCAGCCAAGCGGGAGCGTGGGACAATGAGCAGTTCTTC
V gene: TRBV14; J gene: TRBJ1-1; clone size: -; D gene: -; CDR3 protein: CASRHNWGENTEAFF; CDR3 DNA: TGTGCCAGCAGACACAACTGGGGGGAGAACACTGAAGCTTTCTTT
V gene: TRBV4-1; J gene: TRBJ2-3; clone size: -; D gene: -; CDR3 protein: CASSQDQATAQYF; CDR3 DNA: TGCGCCAGCAGCCAAGATCAGGCTACAGCGCAGTATTTT
V gene: TRBV5-6; J gene: TRBJ1-1; clone size: once; D gene: -; CDR3 protein: CASSLDGTMRGTEAFF; CDR3 DNA: TGTGCCAGCAGCTTGGATGGCACCATGAGAGGAACTGAAGCTTTCTTT
V gene: TRBV6-5; J gene: TRBJ2-1; clone size: -; D gene: TRBD1; CDR3 protein: CASSRDRGREQFF; CDR3 DNA: TGTGCCAGCAGCCGGGACAGGGGAAGAGAGCAGTTCTTC
V gene: TRBV2; J gene: TRBJ2-5; clone size: -; D gene: TRBD1; CDR3 protein: CASSEGTGDPLSQYF; CDR3 DNA: TGTGCCAGCAGTGAAGGGACAGGGGACCCCTTGAGCCAGTACTTC
V gene: TRBV11-2; J gene: TRBJ2-7; clone size: -; D gene: -; CDR3 protein: CASSFASEQAYEQYF; CDR3 DNA: TGTGCCAGCAGCTTCGCTAGCGAACAAGCCTACGAGCAGTACTTC
V gene: TRBV11-2; J gene: TRBJ1-3; clone size: -; D gene: -; CDR3 protein: CASSLDGVDTIYF; CDR3 DNA: TGTGCCAGCAGCTTAGACGGGGTGGACACCATATATTTT
V gene: TRBV6-1; J gene: TRBJ2-1; clone size: -; D gene: -; CDR3 protein: CASSARLEVALDEQFF; CDR3 DNA: TGTGCCAGCAGTGCCCGCCTTGAGGTAGCGCTTGATGAGCAGTTCTTC
V gene: TRBV29-1; J gene: TRBJ2-2; clone size: -; D gene: -; CDR3 protein: CSVDRGVNTGELFF; CDR3 DNA: TGCAGCGTTGATCGGGGAGTGAACACCGGGGAGCTGTTTTTT
V gene: TRBV19; J gene: TRBJ1-1; clone size: -; D gene: -; CDR3 protein: CASTRDQVTEAFF; CDR3 DNA: TGTGCCAGTACCCGGGATCAGGTCACTGAAGCTTTCTTT
V gene: TRBV19; J gene: TRBJ1-4; clone size: -; D gene: -; CDR3 protein: CASSPGGTTNEKLFF; CDR3 DNA: TGTGCCAGTAGTCCAGGCGGGACAACTAATGAAAAACTGTTTTTT
V gene: TRBV3-1/TRBV3-2; J gene: TRBJ1-6; clone size: -; D gene: -; CDR3 protein: CASSQGQTNSPLHF; CDR3 DNA: TGTGCCAGCAGCCAAGGACAGACTAATTCACCCCTCCACTTT
V gene: TRBV10-3; J gene: TRBJ2-1; clone size: -; D gene: TRBD2; CDR3 protein: CAIRPSGREYSEQFF; CDR3 DNA: TGTGCCATCAGACCTAGCGGGAGGGAGTATAGTGAGCAGTTCTTC